The sequence of this T cell receptor (beta chain) was determined in a study of post-analysis software for immune sequencing data. Study-wide context: Courses of disease covered relapsing-remitting, secondary progressive and progressive-relapsing multiple sclerosis. Study-level findings and limits: Multiple sclerosis patients had significantly lower normalized Chao1 diversity than controls. Same-batch samples co-clustered strongly by F measure. Elevated frequency relative to controls characterized 4 or 5 TRBV segments in patients, TRBV5-6, TRBV5-1 and TRBV20-1 among them.

This clonotype was observed a single time. No antigen is known for it. Unique molecular identifiers tagged the TCR beta cDNA libraries. TCRdb re-called the PCR reads with MiXCR, one entry per CDR3 protein. The sample shows more than 450,000 distinct CDR3 sequences, 44% of them seen only once. CDR1 MGHRA and CDR2 YSYEKL come from the germline V gene. The V and J ends lost 1 base and 0 bases, in that order; junction bases with no gene match: 4. This CDR3 is built from 16 residues. This clonotype was sampled from a girl between 5 and 17 years old with multiple sclerosis. The V call is TRBV4-1, the J call TRBJ2-3, with 7 bases that match TRBD2. Sequencing used blood. As DNA, the CDR3 is TGCGCCAGCAGCCAAGTGGGAGGGCTCAGCACAGATACGCAGTATTTT. Protein: CASSQVGGLSTDTQYF.